This TCR beta chain was captured in a study of beta chain features in type 1 diabetes. Whole-study context: Sorted cells, some 110 million in number, were examined across all samples.

This clone was picked up a small number of times. As every portion of the isolated RNA was reverse transcribed, the sequencing read expressed TCRB transcripts. Repertoires were generated with immunoSEQ multiplex PCR, while TCRdb's copy carries only in-frame clones and drops some. The sample records roughly 400,000 clones, around 16% being singletons. CDR1 is SEHNR, CDR2 FQNEAQ, per germline (reference sequence). The CDR3 covers 15 residues. The germline V and J ends were trimmed by 2 bases and 0 bases, with 10 bases remaining between them. This TCR derives from a woman aged 18-35 years in good health. The sequenced sample consisted of naive CD4+ T cells from blood. The V gene is TRBV7-9, the J gene TRBJ1-2, with D possibly being TRBD1 (5 bases). This chain's CDR3 is CASSLRAGPNYGYTF. The CDR3, as DNA: TGTGCCAGCAGCTTAAGGGCAGGGCCTAACTATGGCTACACCTTC.